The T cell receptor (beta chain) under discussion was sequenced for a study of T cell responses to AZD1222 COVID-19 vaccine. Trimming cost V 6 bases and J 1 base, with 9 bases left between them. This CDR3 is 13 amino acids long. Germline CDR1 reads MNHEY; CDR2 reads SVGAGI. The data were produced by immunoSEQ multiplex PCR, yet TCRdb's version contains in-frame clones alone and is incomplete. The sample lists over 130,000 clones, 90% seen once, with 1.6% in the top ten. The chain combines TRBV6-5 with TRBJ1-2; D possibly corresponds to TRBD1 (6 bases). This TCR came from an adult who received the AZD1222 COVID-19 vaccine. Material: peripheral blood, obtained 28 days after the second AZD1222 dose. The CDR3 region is CASSRDNNYGYTF. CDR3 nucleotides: TGTGCCAGCAGCCGGGACAATAACTATGGCTACACCTTC.